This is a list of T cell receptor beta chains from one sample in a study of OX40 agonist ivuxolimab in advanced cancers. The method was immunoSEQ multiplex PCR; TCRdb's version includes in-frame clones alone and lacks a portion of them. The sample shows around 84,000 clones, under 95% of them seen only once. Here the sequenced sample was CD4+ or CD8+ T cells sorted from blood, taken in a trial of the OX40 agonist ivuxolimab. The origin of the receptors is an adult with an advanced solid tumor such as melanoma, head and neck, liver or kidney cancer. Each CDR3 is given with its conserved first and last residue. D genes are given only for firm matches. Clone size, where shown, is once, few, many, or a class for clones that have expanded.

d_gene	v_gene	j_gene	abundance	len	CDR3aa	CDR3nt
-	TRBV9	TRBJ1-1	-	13	CASSPPMDTEAFF	TGTGCCAGCAGCCCACCCATGGACACTGAAGCTTTCTTT
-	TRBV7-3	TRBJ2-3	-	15	CASSLIPESTDTQYF	TGTGCCAGCAGCTTAATACCAGAAAGCACAGATACGCAGTATTTT
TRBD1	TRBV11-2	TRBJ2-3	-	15	CASSFGTGYSDTQYF	TGTGCCAGCAGCTTCGGGACAGGGTATTCAGATACGCAGTATTTT
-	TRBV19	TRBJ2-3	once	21	CASSIDLDLTTQRTLSDTQYF	TGTGCCAGTAGTATAGACCTGGACCTAACAACCCAGCGTACTCTGTCAGATACGCAGTATTTT
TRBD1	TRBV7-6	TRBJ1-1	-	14	CASSQTGENTEAFF	TGTGCCAGCAGCCAGACAGGGGAGAACACTGAAGCTTTCTTT
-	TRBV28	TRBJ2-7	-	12	CASSPDVYEQYF	TGTGCCAGCAGTCCGGACGTCTACGAGCAGTACTTC
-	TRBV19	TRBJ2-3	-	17	CASSSPRTGADLDTQYF	TGTGCCAGTAGTTCGCCTCGTACGGGGGCCGATTTGGATACGCAGTATTTT
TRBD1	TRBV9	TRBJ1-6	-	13	CASSGAQGPPLHF	TGTGCCAGCAGCGGGGCACAGGGGCCACCCCTCCACTTT
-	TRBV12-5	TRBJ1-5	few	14	CASGWGGFNQPQHF	TGTGCTAGTGGTTGGGGCGGATTCAATCAGCCCCAGCATTTT
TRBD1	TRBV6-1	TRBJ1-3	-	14	CASRDRGRRNTIYF	TGTGCCAGCCGGGACAGGGGTCGGCGAAACACCATATATTTT
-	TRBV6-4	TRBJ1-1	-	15	CASRGEGVMNTEAFF	TGTGCCAGCAGGGGGGAAGGGGTCATGAACACTGAAGCTTTCTTT